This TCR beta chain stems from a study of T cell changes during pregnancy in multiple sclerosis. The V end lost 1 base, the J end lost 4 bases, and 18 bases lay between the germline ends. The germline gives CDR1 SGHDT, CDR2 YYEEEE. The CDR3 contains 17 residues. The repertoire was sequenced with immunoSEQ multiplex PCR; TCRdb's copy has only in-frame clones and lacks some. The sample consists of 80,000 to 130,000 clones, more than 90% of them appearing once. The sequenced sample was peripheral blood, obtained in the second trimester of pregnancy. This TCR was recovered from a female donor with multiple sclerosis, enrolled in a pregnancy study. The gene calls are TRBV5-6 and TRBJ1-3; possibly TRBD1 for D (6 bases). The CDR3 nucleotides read TGTGCCAGCAGCTTGTTTCGAGGCTTTGGGGGCGGAAACACCATATATTTT. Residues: CASSLFRGFGGGNTIYF.